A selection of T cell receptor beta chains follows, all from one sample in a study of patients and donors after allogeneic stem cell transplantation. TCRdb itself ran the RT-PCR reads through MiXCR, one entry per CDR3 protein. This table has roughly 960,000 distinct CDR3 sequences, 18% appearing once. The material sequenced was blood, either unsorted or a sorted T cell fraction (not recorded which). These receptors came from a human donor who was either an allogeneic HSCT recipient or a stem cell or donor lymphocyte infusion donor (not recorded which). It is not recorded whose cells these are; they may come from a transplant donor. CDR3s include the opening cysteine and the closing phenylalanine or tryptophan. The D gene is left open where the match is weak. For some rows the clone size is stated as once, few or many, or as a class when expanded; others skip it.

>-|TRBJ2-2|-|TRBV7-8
CASSLGGGHITGELFF
TGTGCCAGCAGCTTAGGAGGAGGGCACATCACCGGGGAGCTGTTTTTT
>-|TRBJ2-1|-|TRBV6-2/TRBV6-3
CASSYSAGINEQFF
TGTGCCAGCAGTTACTCCGCAGGGATCAATGAGCAGTTCTTC
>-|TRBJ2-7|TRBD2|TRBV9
CARERRGCYEQYF
TGTGCCAGAGAAAGGCGGGGGTGCTACGAGCAGTACTTC
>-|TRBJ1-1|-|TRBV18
CASITTVQLPWVGEMEDTEAFF
TGTGCCAGCATCACCACCGTTCAGCTCCCTTGGGTAGGGGAAATGGAGGACACTGAAGCTTTCTTT
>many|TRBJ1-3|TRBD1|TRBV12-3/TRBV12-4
CASIRDRAGNTIYF
TGTGCCAGCATTCGGGACAGGGCTGGAAACACCATATATTTT
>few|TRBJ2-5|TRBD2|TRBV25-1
CASSEPGGQETQYF
TGTGCCAGCAGTGAACCGGGGGGGCAGGAGACCCAGTACTTC
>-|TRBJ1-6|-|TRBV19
CASSPGHRNSPLHF
TGTGCCAGTAGCCCGGGACATAGGAATTCACCCCTCCACTTT
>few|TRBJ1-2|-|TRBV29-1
CSVVRAGSLYGYTF
TGCAGCGTTGTGAGAGCCGGGAGCCTCTATGGCTACACCTTC
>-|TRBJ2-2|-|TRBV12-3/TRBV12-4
CASSLYGSNTGELFF
TGTGCCAGCAGTTTATACGGGTCGAACACCGGGGAGCTGTTTTTT
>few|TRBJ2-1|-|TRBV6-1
CASSVTGNEQFF
TGTGCCAGCAGTGTCACAGGTAATGAGCAGTTCTTC